The source of this T cell receptor (beta chain) is a study of T cell responses to AZD1222 COVID-19 vaccine. Study summary: Pooling of second doses given at about 4 or about 12 weeks was done.

The length of the CDR3 is 13 residues. CDR1 and CDR2 from the germline V gene are SGHDT and YYEEEE. This clone is a singleton in its sample. The germline gene is not matched at one end of the junction; a read error may be the cause. Profiled with immunoSEQ multiplex PCR; TCRdb holds only in-frame clones, not every one. The data hold about 140,000 clones, with 80% to 95% observed a single time. The sequence derives from an adult in good health. V gene TRBV5-6 combines with J gene TRBJ1-6; no clear D. This material consisted of peripheral blood, taken on day 0 of AZD1222 vaccination. CDR3 in amino acids: CASTPGSVSALHF. The CDR3 coding sequence is TGTGCCAGCACCCCCGGTTCGGTTTCAGCCCTCCACTTT.